This TCR beta chain was sequenced in a study of blood T cell repertoires in COVID-19. Study context: The origin of the acute and convalescent COVID-19 samples was the United States, Italy and Spain. T cells, B-cell-depleted T cells, or PBMCs provided the cDNA or gDNA that served as material.

As originally analysed: Estimated nucleated cell counts came from reference gene primer amplification. The repertoire was sequenced with immunoSEQ multiplex PCR; TCRdb's copy has only in-frame clones and lacks some. For V, J and clone size, that table is used; D and trimming come from the DNA. The data contain fewer than 350,000 clones, more than 85% of them seen just once; the ten biggest clones take up about 4.6%. Germline V gives CDR1 SGHRS, CDR2 YFSETQ. V shed 5 bases and J 8 bases; nucleotides not matched to a gene: 6. This CDR3 contains 14 residues. What was sequenced was peripheral blood. This chain connects TRBV5-1 to TRBJ2-4; TRBD2 matches 11 bases. The TCR originated in a man aged 35 to 55 with acute or convalescent COVID-19. The CDR3 DNA reads as TGCGCCAGCAGTGATGGGACTAGCGGTGACATTCAGTACTTC. The encoded protein is CASSDGTSGDIQYF. Full variable domain (missing parts from reference TRBV5-1 and TRBJ2-4): KAGVTQTPRYLIKTRGQQVTLSCSPISGHRSVSWYQQTPGQGLQFLFEYFSETQRNKGNFPGRFSGRQFSNSRSEMNVSTLELGDSALYLCASSDGTSGDIQYFGAGTRLSVL.